The following is a T cell receptor (beta chain) sequence with its context. These data originate in a study of blood T cell repertoires in COVID-19. Study information: Samples representing acute and convalescent COVID-19 were sourced from the United States, Italy and Spain. In each case, the material was cDNA or gDNA derived from T cells, B-cell-depleted T cells, or PBMCs.

Germline V gene lookup returns CDR1 SGHAT and CDR2 FQNNGV. Trimming removed 8 bases at V and 1 base at J, with 12 bases between. The CDR3 runs 13 residues. As processed by the authors: Nucleated cell number was recorded as an estimate derived from reference gene primer amplification. Only in-frame clones appear in the TCRdb table, and some are missing; sequencing was by immunoSEQ multiplex PCR. For V, J and clone size, that table is used; D and trimming come from the DNA. The table includes about 180,000 clones, roughly 83% detected once. The receptor's source is a human donor in a cohort sampled during active COVID-19. Sequences were obtained from peripheral blood. This chain links TRBV11-2 with TRBJ2-7; D is perhaps TRBD1 (6 bases). CDR3 protein: CASGNRESYEQYF. Here the CDR3 DNA reads TGTGCCAGCGGAAACAGGGAATCCTACGAGCAGTACTTC. The full variable domain, with the rest looked up from reference TRBV11-2 and TRBJ2-7, is EAGVAQSPRYKIIEKRQSVAFWCNPISGHATLYWYQQILGQGPKLLIQFQNNGVVDDSQLPKDRFSAERLKGVDSTLKIQPAKLEDSAVYLCASGNRESYEQYFGPGTRLTVT.